These T cell receptor beta chains were read from a single sample in a study of STAT5B mutations in CD4+ large granular lymphocyte leukemia. The repertoire was sequenced with immunoSEQ multiplex PCR; TCRdb's copy has only in-frame clones and lacks some. Of 40,000 to 45,000 clones detected, roughly 76% appear once; the ten largest clones hold approximately 4%. The sequenced sample consisted of CD4+ T cells from blood buffy coats. These receptor sequences come from a human donor in good health. Each CDR3 is given with its conserved first and last residue. A D gene is named only where the DNA matches it firmly. Clone size appears in some rows only: once, few, many, or a class for an expanded clone.

CDR3aa | CDR3nt | d_gene | j_gene | v_gene | abundance | len
CAISPDMNTEAFF | TGTGCCATCAGTCCCGACATGAACACTGAAGCTTTCTTT | NA | TRBJ1-1 | TRBV10-3 | few | 13
CASSPSFGTSGETQYF | TGTGCCAGCTCACCATCCTTTGGTACTAGCGGCGAGACCCAGTACTTC | TRBD2 | TRBJ2-5 | TRBV18 | NA | 16
CASSQGLRGASTDTQYF | TGCGCCAGCAGCCAGGGTCTGCGGGGGGCTAGCACAGATACGCAGTATTTT | TRBD2 | TRBJ2-3 | TRBV4-1 | NA | 17
CASSLEGGNQPQHF | TGTGCCAGCAGCTTGGAGGGCGGGAATCAGCCCCAGCATTTT | NA | TRBJ1-5 | TRBV5-4 | few | 14
CASSSSGRDTGELFF | TGCGCCAGCAGCTCGAGCGGGAGAGATACCGGGGAGCTGTTTTTT | TRBD2 | TRBJ2-2 | TRBV5-1 | NA | 15
CASNRQGGNYGYTF | TGCGCCAGCAACCGACAGGGGGGGAACTATGGCTACACCTTC | TRBD1 | TRBJ1-2 | TRBV4-1 | NA | 14
CASSFSPAGELFF | TGTGCCAGCAGCTTCTCCCCCGCCGGGGAGCTGTTTTTT | NA | TRBJ2-2 | TRBV5-6 | NA | 13
CASSLGQGSQPQHF | TGCGCCAGCAGCTTGGGCCAGGGGAGTCAGCCCCAGCATTTT | NA | TRBJ1-5 | TRBV5-1 | NA | 14
CASRTGTANYGYTF | TGTGCCAGTAGGACAGGCACAGCTAACTATGGCTACACCTTC | NA | TRBJ1-2 | TRBV19 | NA | 14
CASSPIGGGDGYTF | TGTGCTAGCAGCCCCATAGGGGGAGGAGATGGCTACACCTTC | NA | TRBJ1-2 | TRBV7-7 | few | 14
CSANGGGSTDTQYF | TGCAGCGCCAATGGCGGGGGGTCAACAGATACGCAGTATTTT | TRBD2 | TRBJ2-3 | TRBV29-1 | NA | 14
CASSLNDQETQYF | TGTGCCAGCTCACTTAACGACCAAGAGACCCAGTACTTC | NA | TRBJ2-5 | TRBV18 | NA | 13
CASRQREAFF | TGTGCCAGCAGACAGCGTGAAGCTTTCTTT | NA | TRBJ1-1 | TRBV6-5 | NA | 10
CATTDRADPNEQFF | TGTGCCACCACGGACAGGGCCGATCCAAATGAGCAGTTCTTC | TRBD1 | TRBJ2-1 | TRBV19 | NA | 14
CASSQGFGQGALAGANVLTF | TGTGCCAGCAGCCAAGGATTTGGACAGGGGGCTTTAGCTGGGGCCAACGTCCTGACTTTC | TRBD1 | TRBJ2-6 | TRBV14 | NA | 20
CAISEGTSGGARETQYF | TGTGCCATCAGTGAAGGGACTAGCGGGGGGGCACGAGAGACCCAGTACTTC | TRBD2 | TRBJ2-5 | TRBV10-3 | NA | 17
CAISPGTSGTYEQYF | TGTGCCATCAGTCCCGGGACTAGCGGAACCTACGAGCAGTACTTC | TRBD2 | TRBJ2-7 | TRBV10-3 | NA | 15
CASSPEGGLGFQYF | TGTGCCAGCAGCCCCGAGGGAGGGCTAGGTTTTCAGTACTTC | TRBD2 | TRBJ2-4 | TRBV7-2 | NA | 14
CASSPDKPYEQYF | TGTGCCAGCAGTCCGGACAAGCCCTACGAGCAGTACTTC | NA | TRBJ2-7 | TRBV28 | NA | 13
CASSPRAATNEKLFF | TGTGCCAGCTCACCACGAGCGGCAACTAATGAAAAACTGTTTTTT | NA | TRBJ1-4 | TRBV18 | NA | 15
CSVADPTDTQYF | TGCAGCGTCGCCGACCCCACAGATACGCAGTATTTT | NA | TRBJ2-3 | TRBV29-1 | NA | 12
CASSETGATNEKLFF | TGCGCCAGCAGCGAAACAGGGGCAACTAATGAAAAACTGTTTTTT | TRBD1 | TRBJ1-4 | TRBV4-3 | NA | 15
CASSHWTSQETQYF | TGTGCCAGCAGCCACTGGACTAGCCAAGAGACCCAGTACTTC | TRBD2 | TRBJ2-5 | TRBV7-9 | NA | 14
CASSYSSGARVGEQYF | TGTGCCAGCAGTTACTCGTCAGGGGCACGGGTAGGCGAGCAGTACTTC | NA | TRBJ2-7 | TRBV6-5 | NA | 16
CASSHTYEFGTGSYNEQFF | TGTGCCAGCAGCCACACTTACGAATTCGGGACAGGCTCCTACAATGAGCAGTTCTTC | TRBD1 | TRBJ2-1 | TRBV7-2 | NA | 19
CASSVGWTGSTDTQYF | TGTGCCAGCAGCGTAGGTTGGACGGGGAGCACAGATACGCAGTATTTT | NA | TRBJ2-3 | TRBV9 | NA | 16
CASSLERGSNQPQHF | TGTGCCAGCAGCTTAGAAAGGGGTAGCAATCAGCCCCAGCATTTT | NA | TRBJ1-5 | TRBV7-2 | NA | 15
CASPGEGLSNQPQHF | TGTGCCAGCCCAGGGGAGGGGCTTAGCAATCAGCCCCAGCATTTT | NA | TRBJ1-5 | TRBV7-9 | NA | 15
CSVFNPGQNYGYTF | TGCAGCGTTTTCAATCCGGGACAGAACTATGGCTACACCTTC | TRBD1 | TRBJ1-2 | TRBV29-1 | NA | 14
CAWSRRQNTEAFF | TGTGCCTGGAGTCGGCGGCAGAACACTGAAGCTTTCTTT | NA | TRBJ1-1 | TRBV30 | NA | 13
CASSPGTLPQYF | TGTGCCAGCAGCCCGGGAACTCTTCCCCAGTACTTC | NA | TRBJ2-5 | TRBV5-4 | few | 12
CASSLLAGVGYTQYF | TGTGCCAGCAGCTTACTAGCGGGAGTGGGGTATACGCAGTATTTT | TRBD2 | TRBJ2-3 | TRBV7-8 | NA | 15
CASSAASGQLNYGYTF | TGTGCCAGCAGCGCAGCCTCCGGACAGCTTAACTATGGCTACACCTTC | NA | TRBJ1-2 | TRBV7-9 | few | 16
CASSEGTRKTQYF | TGTGCCAGCAGTGAGGGGACACGGAAGACCCAGTACTTC | NA | TRBJ2-5 | TRBV6-1 | NA | 13
CAIREDRVNHEQYF | TGTGCCATTAGGGAGGACAGGGTAAACCACGAGCAGTACTTC | TRBD1 | TRBJ2-7 | TRBV10-3 | NA | 14
CASSQEGNEQYF | TGCGCCAGCAGCCAAGAAGGGAACGAGCAGTACTTC | NA | TRBJ2-7 | TRBV4-1 | few | 12
CASSPPGQGYEQYF | TGTGCCAGCTCCCCGCCGGGACAGGGCTACGAGCAGTACTTC | TRBD1 | TRBJ2-7 | TRBV18 | once | 14
CASSQEQGGNQPQHF | TGTGCCAGCAGTCAAGAACAGGGTGGCAATCAGCCCCAGCATTTT | NA | TRBJ1-5 | TRBV6-4 | NA | 15
CASSIGFTGELFF | TGTGCCAGTAGTATCGGGTTCACCGGGGAGCTGTTTTTT | NA | TRBJ2-2 | TRBV19 | NA | 13
CASSQKPSGGAGLETQYF | TGCGCCAGCAGCCAAAAGCCCTCGGGGGGCGCAGGTTTGGAGACCCAGTACTTC | NA | TRBJ2-5 | TRBV4-1 | NA | 18
CASSPRTGSRETQYF | TGTGCCAGCTCACCAAGGACAGGTTCACGGGAGACCCAGTACTTC | TRBD1 | TRBJ2-5 | TRBV18 | NA | 15
CASRPQGGGELFF | TGTGCCAGCAGGCCACAGGGTGGCGGGGAGCTGTTTTTT | NA | TRBJ2-2 | TRBV28 | NA | 13
CASSRILNYGYTF | TGTGCCAGCAGCCGGATTCTAAACTATGGCTACACCTTC | NA | TRBJ1-2 | TRBV4-2 | NA | 13
CASSIGPTYEQYF | TGTGCCAGTAGTATAGGACCTACCTACGAGCAGTACTTC | NA | TRBJ2-7 | TRBV19 | NA | 13